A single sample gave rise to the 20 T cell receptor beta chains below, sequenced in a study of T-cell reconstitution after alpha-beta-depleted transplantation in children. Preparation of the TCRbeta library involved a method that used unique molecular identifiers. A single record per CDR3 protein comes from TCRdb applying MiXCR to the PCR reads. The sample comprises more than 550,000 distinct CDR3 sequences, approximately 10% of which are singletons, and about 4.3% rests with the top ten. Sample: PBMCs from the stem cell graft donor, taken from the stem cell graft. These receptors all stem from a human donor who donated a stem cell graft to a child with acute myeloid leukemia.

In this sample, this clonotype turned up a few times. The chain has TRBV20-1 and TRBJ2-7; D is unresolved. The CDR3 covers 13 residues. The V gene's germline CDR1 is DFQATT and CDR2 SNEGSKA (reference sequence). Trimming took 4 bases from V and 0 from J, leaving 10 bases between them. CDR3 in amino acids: CSANRVNSYEQYF. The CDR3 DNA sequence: TGCAGTGCTAACAGAGTTAACTCCTACGAGCAGTACTTC.

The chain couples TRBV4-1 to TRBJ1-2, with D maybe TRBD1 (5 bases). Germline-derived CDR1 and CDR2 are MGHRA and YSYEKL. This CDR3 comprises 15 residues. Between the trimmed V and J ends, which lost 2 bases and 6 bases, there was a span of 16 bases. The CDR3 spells CASSQIVTGVNGYTF. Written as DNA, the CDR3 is TGCGCCAGCAGCCAAATTGTAACGGGGGTCAATGGCTACACCTTC.

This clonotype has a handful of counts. CDR3 DNA sequence: TGTGCCAGCAGCTTAGCGCGGAGCCGGGGGGAAAAACTGTTTTTT. Translated, it gives CASSLARSRGEKLFF. The V gene is TRBV7-9, the J gene TRBJ1-4, with D possibly matching TRBD1 (5 bases). V lost 0 bases to trimming and J lost 8 bases, with 13 bases between them. Germline V gene sequence: CDR1 SEHNR, CDR2 FQNEAQ (reference sequence). The CDR3 totals 15 residues.

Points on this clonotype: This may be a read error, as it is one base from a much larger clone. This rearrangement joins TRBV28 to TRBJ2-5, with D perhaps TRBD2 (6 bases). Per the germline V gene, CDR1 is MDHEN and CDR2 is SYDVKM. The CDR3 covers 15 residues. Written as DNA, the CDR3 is TGTGCCAGCAGTTTCCATTCACCGGGGGTCGATACCCAGTGCTTC. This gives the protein CASSFHSPGVDTQCF.

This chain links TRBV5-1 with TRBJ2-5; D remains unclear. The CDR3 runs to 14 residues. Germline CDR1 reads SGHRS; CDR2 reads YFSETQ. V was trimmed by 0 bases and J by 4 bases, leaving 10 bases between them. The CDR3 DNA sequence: TGCGCCAGCAGCTTGGATCCGCTTCCAGAGACCCAGTACTTC. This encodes CASSLDPLPETQYF.

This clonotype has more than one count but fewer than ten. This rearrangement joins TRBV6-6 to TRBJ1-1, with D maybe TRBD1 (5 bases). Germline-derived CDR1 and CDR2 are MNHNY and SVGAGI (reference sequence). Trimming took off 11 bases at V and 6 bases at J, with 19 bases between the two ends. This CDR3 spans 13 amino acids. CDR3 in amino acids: CARRGSPGAEAFF. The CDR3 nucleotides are TGTGCCCGCCGGGGCTCCCCGGGGGCTGAAGCTTTCTTT.

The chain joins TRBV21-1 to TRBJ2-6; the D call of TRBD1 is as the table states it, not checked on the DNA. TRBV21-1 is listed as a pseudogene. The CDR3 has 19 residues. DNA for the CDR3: TGTGCCAGCAGCAAAGGGATGAGACAGGGGAGCTCTGGGGCCAACGTCCTGACTTTC. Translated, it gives CASSKGMRQGSSGANVLTF.

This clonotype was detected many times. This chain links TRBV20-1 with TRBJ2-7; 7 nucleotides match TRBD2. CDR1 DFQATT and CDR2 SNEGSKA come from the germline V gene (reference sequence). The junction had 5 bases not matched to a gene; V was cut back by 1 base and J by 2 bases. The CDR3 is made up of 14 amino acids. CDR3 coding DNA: TGCAGTGCTAGAGTTGCTAGCGGTACCTACGAGCAGTACTTC. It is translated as CSARVASGTYEQYF.

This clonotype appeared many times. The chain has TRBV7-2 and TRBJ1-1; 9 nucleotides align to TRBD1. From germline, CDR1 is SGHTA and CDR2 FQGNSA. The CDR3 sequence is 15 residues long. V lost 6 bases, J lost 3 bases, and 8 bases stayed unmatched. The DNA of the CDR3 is TGTGCCAGCAGAAACAGGGGGCGCGGGGACACTGAAGCTTTCTTT. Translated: CASRNRGRGDTEAFF.

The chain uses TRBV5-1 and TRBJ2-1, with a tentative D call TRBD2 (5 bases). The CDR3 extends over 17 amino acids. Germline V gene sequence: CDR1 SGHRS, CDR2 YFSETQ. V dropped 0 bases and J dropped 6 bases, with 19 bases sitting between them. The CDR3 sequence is CASSLVNKNRLFNEQFF. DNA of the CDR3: TGCGCCAGCAGCTTGGTCAATAAAAACAGACTATTCAATGAGCAGTTCTTC.

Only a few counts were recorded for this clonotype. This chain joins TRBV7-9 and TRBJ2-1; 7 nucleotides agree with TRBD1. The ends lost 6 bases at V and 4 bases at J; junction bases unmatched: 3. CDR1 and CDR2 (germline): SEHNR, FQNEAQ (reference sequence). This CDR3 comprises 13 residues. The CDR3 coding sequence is TGTGCCAGCAGTGTCAGGGGGTACAATGAGCAGTTCTTC. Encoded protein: CASSVRGYNEQFF.

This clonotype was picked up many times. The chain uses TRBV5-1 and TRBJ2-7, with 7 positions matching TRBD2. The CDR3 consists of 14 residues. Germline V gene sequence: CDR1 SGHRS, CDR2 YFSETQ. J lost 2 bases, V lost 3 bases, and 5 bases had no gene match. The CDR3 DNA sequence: TGCGCCAGCAGCTCCGGACTAGAGGCCTACGAGCAGTACTTC. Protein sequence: CASSSGLEAYEQYF.

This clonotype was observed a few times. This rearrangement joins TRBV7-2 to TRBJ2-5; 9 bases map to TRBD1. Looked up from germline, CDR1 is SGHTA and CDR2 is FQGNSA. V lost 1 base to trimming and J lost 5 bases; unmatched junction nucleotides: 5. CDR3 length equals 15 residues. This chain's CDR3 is CASSLDRTGVETQYF. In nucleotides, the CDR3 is TGTGCCAGCAGCTTAGATAGGACAGGGGTGGAGACCCAGTACTTC.

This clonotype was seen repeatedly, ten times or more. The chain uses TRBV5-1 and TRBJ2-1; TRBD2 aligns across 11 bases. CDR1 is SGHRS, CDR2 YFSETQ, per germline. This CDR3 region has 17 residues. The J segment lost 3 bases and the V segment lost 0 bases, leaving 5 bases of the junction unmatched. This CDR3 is CASSLVALAGGYNEQFF. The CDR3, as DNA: TGCGCCAGCAGCTTGGTGGCTCTAGCGGGAGGCTACAATGAGCAGTTCTTC.

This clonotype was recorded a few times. Here the CDR3 reads CASSLLTGNTGELFF. CDR3 coding DNA: TGCGCCAGCAGCCTTCTGACAGGGAACACCGGGGAGCTGTTTTTT. The chain uses TRBV5-1 and TRBJ2-2, with a tentative D call TRBD1 (6 bases). V was pared by 4 bases and J by 1 base, with 11 bases between. The length of the CDR3 is 15 residues. Germline CDR1 reads SGHRS; CDR2 reads YFSETQ.

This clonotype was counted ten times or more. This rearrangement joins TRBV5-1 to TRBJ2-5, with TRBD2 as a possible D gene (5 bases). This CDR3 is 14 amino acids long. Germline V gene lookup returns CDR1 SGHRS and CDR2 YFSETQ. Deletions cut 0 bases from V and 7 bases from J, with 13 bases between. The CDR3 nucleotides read TGCGCCAGCAGCTTGGAAAGCGGAGGTGGGACCCAGTACTTC. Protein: CASSLESGGGTQYF.

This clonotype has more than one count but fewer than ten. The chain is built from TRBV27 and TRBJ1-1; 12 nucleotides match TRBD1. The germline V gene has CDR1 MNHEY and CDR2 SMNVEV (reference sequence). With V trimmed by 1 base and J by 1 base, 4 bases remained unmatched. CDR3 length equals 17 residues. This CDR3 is CASSLLGTGGANTEAFF. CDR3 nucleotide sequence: TGTGCCAGCAGTTTATTGGGGACAGGGGGCGCGAACACTGAAGCTTTCTTT.

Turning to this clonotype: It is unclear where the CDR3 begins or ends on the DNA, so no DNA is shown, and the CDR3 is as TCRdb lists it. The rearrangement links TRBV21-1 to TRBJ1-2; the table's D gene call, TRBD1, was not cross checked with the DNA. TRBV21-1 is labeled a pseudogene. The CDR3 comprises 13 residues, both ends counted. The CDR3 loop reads CAWAQGTFYGYTF.

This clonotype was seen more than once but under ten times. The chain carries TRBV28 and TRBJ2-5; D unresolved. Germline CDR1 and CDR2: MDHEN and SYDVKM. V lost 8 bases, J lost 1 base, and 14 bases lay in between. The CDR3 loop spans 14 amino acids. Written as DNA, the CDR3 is TGTGCCAGCGCCCAACCCGCGACCCAAGAGACCCAGTACTTC. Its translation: CASAQPATQETQYF.

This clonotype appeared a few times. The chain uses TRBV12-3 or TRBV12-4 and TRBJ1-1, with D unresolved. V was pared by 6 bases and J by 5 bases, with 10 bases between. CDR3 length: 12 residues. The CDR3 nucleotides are TGTGCCAGCAGCCGACTAGTGACTGAAGCTTTCTTT. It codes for CASSRLVTEAFF.